Listed here are 18 T cell receptor beta chains from one sample, sequenced in a study of cytomegalovirus exposure and HLA in healthy donors (dated by TCRdb to 2017 to 2019). Library prep was done by the immunoSEQ multiplex PCR assay. TCRdb took this table from immuneACCESS and kept in-frame rearrangements with V and J called. Such tables lack part of the clones; where checked against another copy, unresolved V genes explain under half of the gap, and the rest is unexplained. The sample table holds 150,000 to 200,000 clones, of which roughly 86% were seen once. 6% to 8% of the sample is in the top ten clones. Specimen: PBMCs. The receptors were gathered from a young man in good health and CMV-seropositive.

This chain connects TRBV6-1 to TRBJ1-1; TRBD1 aligns across 7 bases. V trimming: 5 bases; J trimming: 5 bases; junction bases outside the gene matches: 5. In germline, CDR1 is MNHNS, CDR2 SASEGT. The CDR3 contains 13 residues. The CDR3 is CASSTDRDTEAFF. Here the CDR3 DNA reads TGTGCCAGCAGTACCGACAGGGATACTGAAGCTTTCTTT.

The rearrangement uses TRBV9 and TRBJ1-3; unclear D gene. Trimming removed 0 bases from V and 0 bases from J, with 13 bases in between. Germline CDR1 is SGDLS and CDR2 is YYNGEE. This CDR3 is 17 amino acids long. CDR3 DNA: TGTGCCAGCAGCGTAGTGGCCGCCTCGAGCTCTGGAAACACCATATATTTT. Translating it yields CASSVVAASSSGNTIYF.

The J gene is TRBJ2-4, the V gene TRBV7-2; D is uncertain. Germline CDR1 is SGHTA and CDR2 is FQGNSA. This CDR3 has 15 amino acids. Between the trimmed V and J ends, which lost 0 bases and 5 bases, there was a span of 11 bases. CDR3 nucleotide sequence: TGTGCCAGCAGCTTAGCCGGCAGCTCACAAAACATTCAGTACTTC. It yields the protein CASSLAGSSQNIQYF.

This clone was counted once. The CDR3 coding sequence is TGTGCCAGCAAGTGGAGGAACACTGAAGCTTTCTTT. This encodes CASKWRNTEAFF. The rearrangement uses TRBV6-5 and TRBJ1-1; D not certain. The ends were cut back, 7 bases at V and 1 base at J, with 7 bases in the middle. The length of the CDR3 is 12 residues. CDR1 and CDR2 from the germline V gene are MNHEY and SVGAGI.

The chain carries TRBV9 and TRBJ2-1, with 8 positions matching TRBD1. The J segment lost 3 bases and the V segment lost 4 bases, leaving 6 bases of the junction unmatched. Germline CDR1 and CDR2: SGDLS and YYNGEE. This CDR3 spans 15 amino acids. The CDR3 coding sequence is TGTGCCAGCAGCCCAACCGGGACAGGCTACAATGAGCAGTTCTTC. Its protein product is CASSPTGTGYNEQFF.

The chain recombines TRBV4-1 with TRBJ1-2, with 7 positions matching TRBD1. CDR3 size: 17 residues. CDR1 is MGHRA and CDR2 is YSYEKL in the germline V gene. With V trimmed by 0 bases and J by 2 bases, 9 bases remained unmatched. The CDR3 sequence: CASSQDTTPGQNYGYTF. In DNA, the CDR3 is TGCGCCAGCAGCCAAGATACGACCCCGGGACAGAACTATGGCTACACCTTC.

The chain is built from TRBV6-1 and TRBJ2-7, with a possible D match to TRBD1 (6 bases). Germline CDR1 is MNHNS and CDR2 is SASEGT. The CDR3 has 12 residues. V was trimmed by 3 bases and J by 12 bases, leaving 15 bases between them. CDR3 protein: CASSEYRVLWYF. As DNA, the CDR3 is TGTGCCAGCAGTGAGTACAGGGTACTGTGGTACTTC.

This clone was seen more than once but under ten times. The chain links TRBV29-1 to TRBJ1-5; TRBD1 agrees at 9 bases. Germline lookup yields CDR1 SQVTM and CDR2 ANQGSEA. This CDR3 spans 14 amino acids. Trimming removed 6 bases from V and 8 bases from J; junction bases left unmatched: 11. CDR3 in amino acids: CSVQTGGAGKPQHF. For the CDR3, the DNA is TGCAGCGTCCAAACAGGGGGCGCCGGTAAGCCCCAGCATTTT.

This CDR3 reads CASSPARDKDYEQYF. The CDR3 bases are TGTGCCAGCAGCCCCGCAAGGGACAAAGACTACGAGCAGTACTTC. This chain joins TRBV7-9 and TRBJ2-7, with D perhaps TRBD1 (6 bases). The CDR3 is 15 residues long. The V and J ends lost 5 bases and 3 bases respectively, with 17 bases between them. Germline V gene lookup returns CDR1 SEHNR and CDR2 FQNEAQ (reference sequence).

This chain connects TRBV9 to TRBJ2-5, with TRBD2 matching 8 bases. From germline, CDR1 is SGDLS and CDR2 YYNGEE. The CDR3 is made up of 15 amino acids. The V gene end was trimmed by 2 bases and the J gene end by 5 bases; junction bases not matched to a gene: 8. DNA for the CDR3: TGTGCCAGCAGCGTCCGCGGGGGGCCATCGGAGACCCAGTACTTC. It codes for CASSVRGGPSETQYF.

This chain joins TRBV25-1 and TRBJ2-7, with a tentative D call TRBD2 (6 bases). The CDR3 loop spans 12 amino acids. Germline V lookup: CDR1 MGHDK, CDR2 SYGVNS. Trimming removed 8 bases at V and 5 bases at J, with 13 bases between. DNA for the CDR3: TGTGCCAGCGAGCTAGGGAGGCACGAGCAGTACTTC. The encoded protein is CASELGRHEQYF.

The gene calls are TRBV5-6 and TRBJ1-1; 10 positions match TRBD1. The germline V gene encodes CDR1 SGHDT and CDR2 YYEEEE. The CDR3 is 14 amino acids. V trimming: 4 bases; J trimming: 4 bases; junction bases outside the gene matches: 4. Here the CDR3 DNA reads TGTGCCAGCAGCCCCGGGACAGGGGTCACTGAAGCTTTCTTT. It yields the protein CASSPGTGVTEAFF. Looking up the rest from reference TRBV5-6 and TRBJ1-1 gives the full variable domain: DAGVTQSPTHLIKTRGQQVTLRCSPKSGHDTVSWYQQALGQGPQFIFQYYEEEERQRGNFPDRFSGHQFPNYSSELNVNALLLGDSALYLCASSPGTGVTEAFFGQGTRLTVV.

The chain is built from TRBV4-3 and TRBJ1-6; D might be TRBD1 (6 bases). V was pared by 5 bases and J by 10 bases, with 27 bases between. Germline assignment: CDR1 LGHNA and CDR2 YSLEER. The CDR3 consists of 18 residues. The CDR3 nucleotides read TGCGCCAGCAGCACCCGCCCTCTGGCCCAGGGGTCCCAGTCACCCCTCCACTTT. Translating gives CASSTRPLAQGSQSPLHF.

The V call is TRBV11-2, the J call TRBJ2-5; 8 bases are shared with TRBD1. Germline V gives CDR1 SGHAT, CDR2 FQNNGV. V dropped 7 bases and J dropped 2; count of bases not matched to a gene: 18. The CDR3 runs 18 residues. The DNA of the CDR3 is TGTGCCAGCACCAAGACAGGGGCTACTGCGGGGAAACAAGAGACCCAGTACTTC. It encodes CASTKTGATAGKQETQYF.

This clone was detected a few times. The CDR3 sequence: CASSPPVGEQYF. DNA for the CDR3: TGTGCCAGCAGCCCCCCAGTTGGCGAGCAGTACTTC. This chain joins TRBV13 and TRBJ2-7; D remains ambiguous. The CDR3 is made up of 12 amino acids. V lost 5 bases and J lost 6, with 11 bases in between. Germline V CDR1 and CDR2: PRHDT, FYEKMQ (reference sequence).

This clone has only one observation. V gene TRBV19 combines with J gene TRBJ1-5; the D is unclear. The V gene lost 4 bases and the J gene lost 6 bases, with 10 bases spanning the gap. Germline values: CDR1 LNHDA, CDR2 SQIVND (reference sequence). CDR3 length: 13 amino acids. CDR3 in DNA: TGTGCCAGTAGTACGGGTCCTGGTCAGCCCCAGCATTTT. It yields the protein CASSTGPGQPQHF.

This CDR3 reads CASSSDLYEQYF. The CDR3 coding sequence is TGTGCCAGCAGCTCCGACCTCTACGAGCAGTACTTC. The chain has TRBV11-1 and TRBJ2-7; D gene unclear. From germline, CDR1 is SGHAT and CDR2 FQDESV (reference sequence). V was trimmed by 4 bases and J by 3 bases, leaving 7 bases between them. This CDR3 is built from 12 residues.

This chain connects TRBV11-1 to TRBJ1-1, with D perhaps matching TRBD1 (6 bases). Per germline, CDR1 SGHAT and CDR2 FQDESV (reference sequence). The CDR3 contains 13 residues. V lost 6 bases to trimming and J lost 7 bases, with 15 bases between them. CDR3 coding DNA: TGTGCCAGCAGTCGCAGGGGCTTAGGTGAAGCTTTCTTT. Amino acid sequence: CASSRRGLGEAFF.